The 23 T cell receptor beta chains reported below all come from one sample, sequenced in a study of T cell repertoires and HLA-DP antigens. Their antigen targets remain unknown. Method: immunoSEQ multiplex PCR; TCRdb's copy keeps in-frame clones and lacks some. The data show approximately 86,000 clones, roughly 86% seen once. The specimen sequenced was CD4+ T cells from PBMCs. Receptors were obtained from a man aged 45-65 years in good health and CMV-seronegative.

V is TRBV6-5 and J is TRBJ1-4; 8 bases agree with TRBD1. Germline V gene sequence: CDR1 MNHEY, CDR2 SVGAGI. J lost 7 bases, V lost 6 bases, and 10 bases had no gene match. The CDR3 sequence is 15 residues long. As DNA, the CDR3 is TGTGCCAGCAGACGGAACAGGGGGGAAATTGAAAAACTGTTTTTT. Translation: CASRRNRGEIEKLFF.

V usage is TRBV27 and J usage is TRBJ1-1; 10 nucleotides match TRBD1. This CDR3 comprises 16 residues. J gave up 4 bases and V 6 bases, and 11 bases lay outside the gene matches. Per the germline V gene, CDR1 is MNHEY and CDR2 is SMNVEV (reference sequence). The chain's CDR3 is CASSRQGAEVGTEAFF. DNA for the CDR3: TGTGCCAGCAGCCGACAGGGGGCAGAGGTTGGCACTGAAGCTTTCTTT.

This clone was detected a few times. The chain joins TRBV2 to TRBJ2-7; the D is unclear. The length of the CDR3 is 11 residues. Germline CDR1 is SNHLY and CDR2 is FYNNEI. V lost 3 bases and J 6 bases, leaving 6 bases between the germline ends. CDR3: CASSDEREQYF. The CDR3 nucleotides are TGTGCCAGCAGTGATGAGCGCGAGCAGTACTTC.

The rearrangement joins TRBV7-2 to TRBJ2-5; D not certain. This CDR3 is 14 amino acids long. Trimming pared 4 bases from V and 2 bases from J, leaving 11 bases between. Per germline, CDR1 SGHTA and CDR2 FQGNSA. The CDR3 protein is CASSYGPRQETQYF. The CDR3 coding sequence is TGTGCCAGCAGCTACGGACCAAGACAAGAGACCCAGTACTTC.

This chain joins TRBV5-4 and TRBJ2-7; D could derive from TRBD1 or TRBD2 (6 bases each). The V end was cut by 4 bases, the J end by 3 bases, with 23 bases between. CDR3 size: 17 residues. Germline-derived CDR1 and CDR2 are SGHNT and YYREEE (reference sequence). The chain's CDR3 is CASSPGGGRTKGYEQYF. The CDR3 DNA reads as TGTGCCAGCAGCCCCGGAGGGGGACGAACGAAGGGCTACGAGCAGTACTTC.

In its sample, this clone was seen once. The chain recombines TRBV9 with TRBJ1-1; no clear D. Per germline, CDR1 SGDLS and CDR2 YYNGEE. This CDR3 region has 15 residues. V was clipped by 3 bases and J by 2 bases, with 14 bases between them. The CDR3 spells CASSAHIGSNTEAFF. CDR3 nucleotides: TGTGCCAGCAGCGCCCATATTGGAAGTAACACTGAAGCTTTCTTT.

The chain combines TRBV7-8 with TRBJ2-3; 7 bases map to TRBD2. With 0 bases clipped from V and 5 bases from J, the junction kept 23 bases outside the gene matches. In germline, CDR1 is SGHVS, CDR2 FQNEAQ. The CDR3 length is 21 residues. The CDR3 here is CASSLAISGLVSTPNQDTQYF. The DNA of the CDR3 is TGTGCCAGCAGCTTAGCGATCTCCGGACTAGTCTCAACCCCGAACCAAGATACGCAGTATTTT.

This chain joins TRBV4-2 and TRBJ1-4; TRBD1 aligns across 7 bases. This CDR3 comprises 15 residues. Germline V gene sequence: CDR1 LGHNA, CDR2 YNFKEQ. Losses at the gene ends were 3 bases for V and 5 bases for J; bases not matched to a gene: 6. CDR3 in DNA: TGTGCCAGCAGCCAGGGGGACAGCAAAAATGAAAAACTGTTTTTT. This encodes CASSQGDSKNEKLFF.

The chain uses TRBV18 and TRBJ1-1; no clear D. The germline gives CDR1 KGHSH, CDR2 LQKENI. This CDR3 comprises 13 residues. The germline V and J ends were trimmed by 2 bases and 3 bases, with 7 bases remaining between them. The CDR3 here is CASSPEVYTEAFF. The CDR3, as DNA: TGTGCCAGCTCACCAGAGGTGTACACTGAAGCTTTCTTT.

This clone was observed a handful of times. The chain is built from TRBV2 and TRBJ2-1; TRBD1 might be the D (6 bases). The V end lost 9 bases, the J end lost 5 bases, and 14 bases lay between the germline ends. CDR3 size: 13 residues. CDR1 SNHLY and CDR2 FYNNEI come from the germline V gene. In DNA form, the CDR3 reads TGTGCCAGTCGCAGGGGAGCAAACAATGAGCAGTTCTTC. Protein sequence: CASRRGANNEQFF.

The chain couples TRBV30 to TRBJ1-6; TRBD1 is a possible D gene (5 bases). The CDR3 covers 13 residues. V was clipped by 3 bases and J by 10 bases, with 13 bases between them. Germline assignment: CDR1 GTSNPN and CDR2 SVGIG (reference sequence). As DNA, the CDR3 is TGTGCCTGGAGGGGGGACTTACAATCACCCCTCCACTTT. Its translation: CAWRGDLQSPLHF.

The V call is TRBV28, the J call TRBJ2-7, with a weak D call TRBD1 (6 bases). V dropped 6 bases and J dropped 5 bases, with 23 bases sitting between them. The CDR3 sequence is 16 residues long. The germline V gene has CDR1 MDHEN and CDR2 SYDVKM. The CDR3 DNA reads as TGTGCCAGCAGAACGCCCAGGGGACGCCGGAATAACGAGCAGTACTTC. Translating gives CASRTPRGRRNNEQYF.

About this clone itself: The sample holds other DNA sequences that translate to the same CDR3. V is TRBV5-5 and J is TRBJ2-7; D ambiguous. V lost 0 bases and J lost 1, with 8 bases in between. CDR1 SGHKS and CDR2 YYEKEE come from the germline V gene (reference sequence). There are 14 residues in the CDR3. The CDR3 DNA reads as TGTGCCAGCAGCTTGGTCGGACGATCCTACGAGCAGTACTTC. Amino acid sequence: CASSLVGRSYEQYF.

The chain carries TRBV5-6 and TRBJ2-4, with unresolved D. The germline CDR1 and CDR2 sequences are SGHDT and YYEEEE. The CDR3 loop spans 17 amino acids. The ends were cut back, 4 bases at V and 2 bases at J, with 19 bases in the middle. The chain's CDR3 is CASSPQLIDWTKNIQYF. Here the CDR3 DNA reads TGTGCCAGCAGCCCGCAATTGATCGACTGGACCAAAAACATTCAGTACTTC.

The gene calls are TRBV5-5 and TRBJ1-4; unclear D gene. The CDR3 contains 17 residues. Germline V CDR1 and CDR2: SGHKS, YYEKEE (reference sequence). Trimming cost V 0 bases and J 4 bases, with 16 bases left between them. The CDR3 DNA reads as TGTGCCAGCAGCTTGGGCCAGACTACGACCTTTAATGAAAAACTGTTTTTT. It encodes CASSLGQTTTFNEKLFF.

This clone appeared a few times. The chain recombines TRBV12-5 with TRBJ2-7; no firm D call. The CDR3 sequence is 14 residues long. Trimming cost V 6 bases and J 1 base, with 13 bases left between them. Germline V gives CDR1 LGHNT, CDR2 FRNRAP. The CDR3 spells CASGEGHRSYEQYF. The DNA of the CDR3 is TGTGCTAGTGGAGAAGGGCACCGGTCCTACGAGCAGTACTTC. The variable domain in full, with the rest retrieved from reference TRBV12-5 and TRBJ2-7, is DARVTQTPRHKVTEMGQEVTMRCQPILGHNTVFWYRQTMMQGLELLAYFRNRAPLDDSGMPKDRFSAEMPDATLATLKIQPSEPRDSAVYFCASGEGHRSYEQYFGPGTRLTVT.

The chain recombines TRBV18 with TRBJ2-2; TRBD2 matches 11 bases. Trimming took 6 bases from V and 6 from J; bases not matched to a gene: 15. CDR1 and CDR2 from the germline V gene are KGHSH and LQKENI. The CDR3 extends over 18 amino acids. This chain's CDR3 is CASSSNSALAGGPGELFF. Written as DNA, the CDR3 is TGTGCCAGCTCGTCAAATTCCGCCCTAGCGGGAGGCCCCGGGGAGCTGTTTTTT.

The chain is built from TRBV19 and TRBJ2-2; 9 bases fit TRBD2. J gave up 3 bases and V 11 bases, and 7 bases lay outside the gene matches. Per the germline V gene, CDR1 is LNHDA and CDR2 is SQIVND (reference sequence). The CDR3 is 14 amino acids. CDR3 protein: CAGKRGADTGELFF. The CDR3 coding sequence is TGTGCCGGAAAGCGGGGGGCTGACACCGGGGAGCTGTTTTTT.

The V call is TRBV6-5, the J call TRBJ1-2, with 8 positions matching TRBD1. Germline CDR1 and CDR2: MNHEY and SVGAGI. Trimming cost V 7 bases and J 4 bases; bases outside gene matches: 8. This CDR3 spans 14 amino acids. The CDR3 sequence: CASTRTGKAYGYTF. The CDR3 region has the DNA TGTGCCAGCACCCGGACAGGGAAGGCCTATGGCTACACCTTC.

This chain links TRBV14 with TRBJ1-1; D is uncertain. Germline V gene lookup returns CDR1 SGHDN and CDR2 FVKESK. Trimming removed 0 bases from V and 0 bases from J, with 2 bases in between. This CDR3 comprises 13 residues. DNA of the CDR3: TGTGCCAGCAGCCAAGAGATGAACACTGAAGCTTTCTTT. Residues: CASSQEMNTEAFF. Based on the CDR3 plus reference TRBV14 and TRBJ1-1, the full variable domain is EAGVTQFPSHSVIEKGQTVTLRCDPISGHDNLYWYRRVMGKEIKFLLHFVKESKQDESGMPNNRFLAERTGGTYSTLKVQPAELEDSGVYFCASSQEMNTEAFFGQGTRLTVV.

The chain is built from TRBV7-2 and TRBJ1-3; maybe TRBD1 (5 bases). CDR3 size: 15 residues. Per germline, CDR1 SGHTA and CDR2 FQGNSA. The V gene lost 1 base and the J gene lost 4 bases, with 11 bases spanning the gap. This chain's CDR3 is CASSLGSRVGNTIYF. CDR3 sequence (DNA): TGTGCCAGCAGCTTAGGTAGCAGGGTAGGAAACACCATATATTTT.

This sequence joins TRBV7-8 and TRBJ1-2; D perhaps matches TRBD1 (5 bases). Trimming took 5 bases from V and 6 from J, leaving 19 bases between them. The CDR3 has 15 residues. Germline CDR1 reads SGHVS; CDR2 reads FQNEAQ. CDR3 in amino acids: CASSTKRGFPHGYTF. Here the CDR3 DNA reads TGTGCCAGCAGCACCAAAAGGGGTTTTCCCCATGGCTACACCTTC.

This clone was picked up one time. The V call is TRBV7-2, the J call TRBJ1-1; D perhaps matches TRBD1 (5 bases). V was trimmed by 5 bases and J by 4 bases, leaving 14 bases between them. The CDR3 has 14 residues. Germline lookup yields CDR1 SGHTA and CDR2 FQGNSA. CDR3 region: CASSPRREVTEAFF. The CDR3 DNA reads TGTGCCAGCAGCCCGCGCAGGGAAGTCACTGAAGCTTTCTTT. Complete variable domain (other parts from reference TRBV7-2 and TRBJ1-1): GAGVSQSPSNKVTEKGKDVELRCDPISGHTALYWYRQSLGQGLEFLIYFQGNSAPDKSGLPSDRFSAERTGGSVSTLTIQRTQQEDSAVYLCASSPRREVTEAFFGQGTRLTVV.